These 22 T cell receptor beta chains originate from one sample sequenced in a study of shared clonotypes between healthy human individuals. Method: immunoSEQ multiplex PCR; TCRdb's copy keeps in-frame clones and lacks some. The table lists over a million clones, about 84% of them singletons, with 0.5% to 0.6% in the top ten. The specimen was memory CD4+ T cells from PBMCs. Subset meaning: CD45RA-negative fraction. These receptors were obtained from a man aged 18 to 29 in good health. Some clones in this sample may be carry-over from other donors' samples.

The chain carries TRBV19 and TRBJ1-1, with D unresolved. Trimming left V 3 bases short and J 5 bases short, with 10 bases between. CDR1 and CDR2 from the germline V gene are LNHDA and SQIVND (reference sequence). This CDR3 contains 13 residues. Here the CDR3 reads CASSMGLRTEAFF. DNA for the CDR3: TGTGCCAGTAGTATGGGTCTAAGGACTGAAGCTTTCTTT. Filled out from reference TRBV19 and TRBJ1-1, the complete variable domain reads DGGITQSPKYLFRKEGQNVTLSCEQNLNHDAMYWYRQDPGQGLRLIYYSQIVNDFQKGDIAEGYSVSREKKESFPLTVTSAQKNPTAFYLCASSMGLRTEAFFGQGTRLTVV.

The chain carries TRBV4-2 and TRBJ2-2; no definite D call. The CDR3 consists of 12 residues. V shed 5 bases and J shed 1 base, with 2 bases lying between them. CDR1 and CDR2 (germline): LGHNA, YNFKEQ. This CDR3 is CASSRNTGELFF. The CDR3, as DNA: TGTGCCAGCAGCAGGAACACCGGGGAGCTGTTTTTT.

This clone appeared once. The V call is TRBV11-2, the J call TRBJ2-1; a weak D match, TRBD1 (5 bases). The germline gives CDR1 SGHAT, CDR2 FQNNGV. The CDR3 is 17 residues long. The V end was cut by 2 bases, the J end by 7 bases, with 21 bases between. CDR3 sequence: CASSLKWDGRESNEQFF. CDR3 coding DNA: TGTGCCAGCAGCTTAAAGTGGGATGGCAGGGAATCGAATGAGCAGTTCTTC.

The genes are TRBV19 and TRBJ1-4; TRBD1 might be the D (6 bases). V lost 3 bases, J lost 9 bases, and 32 bases lay in between. The CDR3 is 20 residues long. Germline values: CDR1 LNHDA, CDR2 SQIVND (reference sequence). The CDR3 DNA sequence: TGTGCCAGTAGTATTGACCGGGGCGGGTGGGCTCATTTGGGGACACAAAAACTGTTTTTT. Amino acids: CASSIDRGGWAHLGTQKLFF.

This chain connects TRBV15 to TRBJ2-7; D is perhaps TRBD1 or TRBD2 (7 bases each). CDR3 length equals 16 residues. Germline V gives CDR1 LNHNV, CDR2 YYDKDF (reference sequence). V was clipped by 3 bases and J by 6 bases, with 21 bases between them. The DNA of the CDR3 is TGTGCCACCAGCAGCAGGGGGGAGAGCGGGATGGGCGAGCAGTACTTC. Its translation is CATSSRGESGMGEQYF. The full variable domain, with the rest looked up from reference TRBV15 and TRBJ2-7, is DAMVIQNPRYQVTQFGKPVTLSCSQTLNHNVMYWYQQKSSQAPKLLFHYYDKDFNNEADTPDNFQSRRPNTSFCFLDIRSPGLGDTAMYLCATSSRGESGMGEQYFGPGTRLTVT.

The chain carries TRBV6-4 and TRBJ2-6; the D is unclear. Between the trimmed V and J ends, which lost 6 bases and 0 bases, there was a span of 6 bases. The CDR3 is 14 residues long. CDR1 is MRHNA, CDR2 SNTAGT, per germline. The CDR3 DNA reads TGTGCCAGCAGCCGGGTCTCTGGGGCCAACGTCCTGACTTTC. It yields the protein CASSRVSGANVLTF.

This chain connects TRBV9 to TRBJ1-3; D remains ambiguous. Germline V gene sequence: CDR1 SGDLS, CDR2 YYNGEE. V lost 4 bases and J 3 bases, leaving 8 bases between the germline ends. The CDR3 has 13 residues. The CDR3 DNA reads TGTGCCAGCAGCATGAGATTTGGAAACACCATATATTTT. Translated: CASSMRFGNTIYF.

The genes are TRBV15 and TRBJ1-2, with D uncertain. This CDR3 has 13 residues. Deletions cut 1 base from V and 5 bases from J, with 8 bases between. CDR1 and CDR2 (germline): LNHNV, YYDKDF (reference sequence). This CDR3 reads CATSRGRDYGYTF. The CDR3 coding sequence is TGTGCCACCAGCAGAGGGAGGGATTATGGCTACACCTTC.

The V call is TRBV5-1, the J call TRBJ2-3, with D perhaps matching TRBD2 (6 bases). This CDR3 contains 14 residues. V was pared by 3 bases and J by 3 bases, with 11 bases between. Germline CDR1 is SGHRS and CDR2 is YFSETQ. In DNA form, the CDR3 reads TGCGCCAGCAGCTCTCGTCTAGCGACAGATACGCAGTATTTT. As protein: CASSSRLATDTQYF.

This clone was recorded once. The chain recombines TRBV18 with TRBJ1-5; no firm D call. The CDR3 is 17 residues long. V lost 2 bases, J lost 4 bases, and 18 bases lay in between. Germline V gene sequence: CDR1 KGHSH, CDR2 LQKENI. CDR3 protein: CASSPTPVEDRNQPQHF. The CDR3 region has the DNA TGTGCCAGCTCACCAACTCCAGTGGAGGATAGGAATCAGCCCCAGCATTTT.

CDR3 DNA: TGTGCCAGCAGCTTGAGGACAGGGAATGAAAAACTGTTTTTT. Translation gives CASSLRTGNEKLFF. V usage is TRBV7-2 and J usage is TRBJ1-4; 8 nucleotides agree with TRBD1. V shed 3 bases and J 5 bases; nucleotides not matched to a gene: 2. The CDR3 covers 14 residues. Germline V lookup: CDR1 SGHTA, CDR2 FQGNSA.

The CDR3 sequence is CASSYSGGSANYGYTF. CDR3 nucleotide sequence: TGTGCCAGCAGTTACTCAGGGGGGTCCGCTAACTATGGCTACACCTTC. The rearrangement links TRBV6-5 to TRBJ1-2, with D tentatively TRBD1 (6 bases). This CDR3 has 16 amino acids. Per germline, CDR1 MNHEY and CDR2 SVGAGI. V lost 0 bases, J lost 0 bases, and 11 bases lay in between.

This chain connects TRBV30 to TRBJ1-4, with D perhaps TRBD1 (6 bases). Trimming shortened V by 6 bases and J by 7 bases, and 18 bases separated the two germline ends. Germline V gene data show CDR1 as GTSNPN and CDR2 as SVGIG (reference sequence). CDR3 length: 14 residues. The CDR3 region has the DNA TGTGCCTGTTATCGGGAGGCAGGGGCTGAAAAACTGTTTTTT. Protein sequence: CACYREAGAEKLFF.

The chain is built from TRBV4-1 and TRBJ1-3; the match to TRBD1 covers 8 bases. The V segment lost 4 bases and the J segment 2 bases; nucleotides outside the gene matches: 4. Germline V CDR1 and CDR2: MGHRA, YSYEKL. CDR3 size: 15 residues. The CDR3 coding sequence is TGCGCCAGCAGCCGAATACAGGGGGCTGGAAACACCATATATTTT. Translating it yields CASSRIQGAGNTIYF.

The table lists this clone with a few counts. The rearrangement joins TRBV28 to TRBJ1-2, with a tentative D call TRBD1 (5 bases). The CDR3 extends over 14 amino acids. In germline, CDR1 is MDHEN, CDR2 SYDVKM. The V end lost 8 bases, the J end lost 0 bases, and 13 bases lay between the germline ends. The CDR3 reads CASLTDTTNYGYTF. As DNA, the CDR3 is TGTGCCAGCCTGACAGACACCACTAACTATGGCTACACCTTC.

V gene TRBV14 combines with J gene TRBJ2-7; 10 nucleotides match TRBD2. Germline V lookup: CDR1 SGHDN, CDR2 FVKESK. The CDR3 sequence is 15 residues long. The J segment lost 4 bases and the V segment lost 5 bases, leaving 8 bases of the junction unmatched. CDR3 in amino acids: CASSSQTSGTYEQYF. The CDR3 DNA follows: TGTGCCAGCAGCTCGCAAACTAGCGGGACGTACGAGCAGTACTTC. Filled out from reference TRBV14 and TRBJ2-7, the complete variable domain reads EAGVTQFPSHSVIEKGQTVTLRCDPISGHDNLYWYRRVMGKEIKFLLHFVKESKQDESGMPNNRFLAERTGGTYSTLKVQPAELEDSGVYFCASSSQTSGTYEQYFGPGTRLTVT.

This clone occurred once. V usage is TRBV14 and J usage is TRBJ1-1; no firm D call. The CDR3 spans 15 residues. Germline lookup yields CDR1 SGHDN and CDR2 FVKESK. V lost 4 bases, J lost 3 bases, and 15 bases lay in between. CDR3 protein: CASSLPGRRDTEAFF. DNA of the CDR3: TGTGCCAGCAGCCTCCCCGGACGGCGGGACACTGAAGCTTTCTTT.

This chain joins TRBV4-1 and TRBJ1-5; D perhaps matches TRBD1 (6 bases). Per germline, CDR1 MGHRA and CDR2 YSYEKL. This CDR3 is 15 amino acids long. V gave up 3 bases and J gave up 3 bases, with 12 bases separating them. CDR3 region: CASSQGDISNQPQHF. DNA for the CDR3: TGCGCCAGCAGCCAGGGGGACATCTCCAATCAGCCCCAGCATTTT.

The chain uses TRBV7-3 and TRBJ2-1, with 9 bases matching TRBD2. Trimming cost V 2 bases and J 10 bases; bases outside gene matches: 9. Germline CDR1 and CDR2: SGHTA and FQGTGA. CDR3 length: 15 residues. In DNA form, the CDR3 reads TGTGCCAGCAGCTTAGGGCTAGCGGGGAGCGTGGAGCAGTTCTTC. As protein: CASSLGLAGSVEQFF.

The chain couples TRBV5-1 to TRBJ2-1; 8 bases fit TRBD2. The CDR3 consists of 16 residues. The germline V gene has CDR1 SGHRS and CDR2 YFSETQ. V gave up 1 base and J gave up 0 bases; unmatched junction bases: 3. The CDR3 spells CASSLLGRVSYNEQFF. CDR3 in DNA: TGCGCCAGCAGCTTGCTCGGGAGGGTCTCCTACAATGAGCAGTTCTTC. Drawing the rest from reference TRBV5-1 and TRBJ2-1, the complete variable domain is KAGVTQTPRYLIKTRGQQVTLSCSPISGHRSVSWYQQTPGQGLQFLFEYFSETQRNKGNFPGRFSGRQFSNSRSEMNVSTLELGDSALYLCASSLLGRVSYNEQFFGPGTRLTVL.

Comment on this clone: With a far larger clone one base away, a read error is the likely cause. The same CDR3 can be traced to other DNA sequences in this sample. This chain links TRBV4-1 with TRBJ2-7; 12 positions agree with TRBD2. This CDR3 region has 15 residues. CDR1 is MGHRA and CDR2 is YSYEKL in the germline V gene. The V segment lost 3 bases and the J segment 6 bases; nucleotides outside the gene matches: 6. CDR3 amino acids: CASSHGLAGPREQYF. CDR3 bases: TGCGCCAGCAGCCATGGACTAGCGGGGCCCCGCGAGCAGTACTTC.

This chain links TRBV15 with TRBJ2-1, with 8 bases that match TRBD1. The trim removed 1 base at V and 3 bases at J, leaving 5 bases unmatched. Looked up from germline, CDR1 is LNHNV and CDR2 is YYDKDF (reference sequence). The CDR3 runs 16 residues. Written as DNA, the CDR3 is TGTGCCACCAGCAGAGGCCTACAGGGGGACTACAATGAGCAGTTCTTC. The encoded protein is CATSRGLQGDYNEQFF. The entire variable domain, with the rest obtained from reference TRBV15 and TRBJ2-1, is as follows: DAMVIQNPRYQVTQFGKPVTLSCSQTLNHNVMYWYQQKSSQAPKLLFHYYDKDFNNEADTPDNFQSRRPNTSFCFLDIRSPGLGDTAMYLCATSRGLQGDYNEQFFGPGTRLTVL.